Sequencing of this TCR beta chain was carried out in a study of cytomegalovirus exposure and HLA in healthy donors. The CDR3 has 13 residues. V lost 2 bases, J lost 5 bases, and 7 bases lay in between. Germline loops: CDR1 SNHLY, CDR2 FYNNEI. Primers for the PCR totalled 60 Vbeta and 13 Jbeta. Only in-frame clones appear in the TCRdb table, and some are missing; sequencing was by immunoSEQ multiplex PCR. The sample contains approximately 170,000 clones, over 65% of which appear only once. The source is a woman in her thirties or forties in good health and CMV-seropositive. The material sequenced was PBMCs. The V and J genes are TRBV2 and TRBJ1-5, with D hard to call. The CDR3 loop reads CASSEPQYQPQHF. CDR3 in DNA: TGTGCCAGCAGTGAACCACAGTATCAGCCCCAGCATTTT.